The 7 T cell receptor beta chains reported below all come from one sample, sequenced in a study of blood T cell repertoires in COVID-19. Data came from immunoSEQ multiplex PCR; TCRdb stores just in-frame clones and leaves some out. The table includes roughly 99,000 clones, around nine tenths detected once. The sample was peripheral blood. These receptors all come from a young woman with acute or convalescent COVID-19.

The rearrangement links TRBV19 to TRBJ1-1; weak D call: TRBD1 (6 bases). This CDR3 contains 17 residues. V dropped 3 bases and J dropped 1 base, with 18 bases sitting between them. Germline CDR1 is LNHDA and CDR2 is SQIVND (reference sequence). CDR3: CASSIDQGPPWNTEAFF. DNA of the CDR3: TGTGCCAGTAGTATTGACCAGGGGCCACCTTGGAACACTGAAGCTTTCTTT.

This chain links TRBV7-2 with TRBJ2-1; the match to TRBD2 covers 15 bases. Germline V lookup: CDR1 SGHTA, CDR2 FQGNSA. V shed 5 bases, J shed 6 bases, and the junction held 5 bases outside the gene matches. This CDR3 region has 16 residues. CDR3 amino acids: CASSLGLAGGLNEQFF. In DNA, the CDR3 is TGTGCCAGCAGCCTGGGACTAGCGGGAGGCCTCAATGAGCAGTTCTTC. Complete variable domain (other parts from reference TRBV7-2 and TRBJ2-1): GAGVSQSPSNKVTEKGKDVELRCDPISGHTALYWYRQSLGQGLEFLIYFQGNSAPDKSGLPSDRFSAERTGGSVSTLTIQRTQQEDSAVYLCASSLGLAGGLNEQFFGPGTRLTVL.

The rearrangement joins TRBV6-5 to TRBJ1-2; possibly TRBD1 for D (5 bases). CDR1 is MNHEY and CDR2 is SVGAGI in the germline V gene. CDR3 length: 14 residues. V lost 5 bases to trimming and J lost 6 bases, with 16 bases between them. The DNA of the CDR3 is TGTGCCAGCAGTCCCTCCCTGTCAGGGAATGGCTACACCTTC. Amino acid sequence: CASSPSLSGNGYTF.

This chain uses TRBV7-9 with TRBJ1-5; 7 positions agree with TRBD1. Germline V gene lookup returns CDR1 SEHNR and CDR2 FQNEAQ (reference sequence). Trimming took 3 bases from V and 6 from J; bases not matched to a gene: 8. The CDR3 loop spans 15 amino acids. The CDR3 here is CASSFTGDRGQPQHF. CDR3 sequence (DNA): TGTGCCAGCAGCTTCACAGGGGACCGCGGTCAGCCCCAGCATTTT.

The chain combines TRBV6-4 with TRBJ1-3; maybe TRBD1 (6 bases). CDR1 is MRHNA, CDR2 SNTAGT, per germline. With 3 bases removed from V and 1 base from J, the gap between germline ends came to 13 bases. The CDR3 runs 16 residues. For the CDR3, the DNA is TGTGCCAGCAGTGAGGCAGGGGTGATTTCTGGAAACACCATATATTTT. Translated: CASSEAGVISGNTIYF.

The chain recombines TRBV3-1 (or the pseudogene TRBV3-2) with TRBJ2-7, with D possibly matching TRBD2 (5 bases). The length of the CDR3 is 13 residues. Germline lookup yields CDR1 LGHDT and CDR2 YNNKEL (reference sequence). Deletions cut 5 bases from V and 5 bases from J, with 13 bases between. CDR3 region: CASSSGKPNEQYF. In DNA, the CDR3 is TGTGCCAGCAGCTCGGGAAAGCCCAACGAGCAGTACTTC.

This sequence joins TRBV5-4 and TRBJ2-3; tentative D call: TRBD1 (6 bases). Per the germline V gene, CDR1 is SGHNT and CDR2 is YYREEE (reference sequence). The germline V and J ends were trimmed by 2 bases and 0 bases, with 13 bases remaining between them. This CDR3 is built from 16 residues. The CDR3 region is CASSLGGGTSTDTQYF. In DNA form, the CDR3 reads TGTGCCAGCAGCTTAGGGGGTGGTACTAGCACAGATACGCAGTATTTT.